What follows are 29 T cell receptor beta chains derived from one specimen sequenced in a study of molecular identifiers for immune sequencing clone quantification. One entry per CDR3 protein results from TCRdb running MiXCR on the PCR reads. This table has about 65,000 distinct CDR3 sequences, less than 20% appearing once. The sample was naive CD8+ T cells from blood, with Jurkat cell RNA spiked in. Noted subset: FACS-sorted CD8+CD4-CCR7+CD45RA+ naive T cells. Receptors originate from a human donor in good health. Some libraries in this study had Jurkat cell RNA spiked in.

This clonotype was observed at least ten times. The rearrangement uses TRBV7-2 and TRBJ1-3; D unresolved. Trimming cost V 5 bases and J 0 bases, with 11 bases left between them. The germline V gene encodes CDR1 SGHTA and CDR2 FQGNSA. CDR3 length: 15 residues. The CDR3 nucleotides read TGTGCCAGCAGCACATGGACGAGCTCTGGAAACACCATATATTTT. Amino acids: CASSTWTSSGNTIYF.

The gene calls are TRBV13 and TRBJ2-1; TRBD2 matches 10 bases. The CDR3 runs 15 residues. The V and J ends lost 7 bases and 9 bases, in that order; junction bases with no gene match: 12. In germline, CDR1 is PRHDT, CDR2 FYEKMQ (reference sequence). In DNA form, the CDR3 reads TGTGCCAGCAATTTATTGCTAGCGGGAGTTACTGAGCAGTTCTTC. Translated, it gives CASNLLLAGVTEQFF.

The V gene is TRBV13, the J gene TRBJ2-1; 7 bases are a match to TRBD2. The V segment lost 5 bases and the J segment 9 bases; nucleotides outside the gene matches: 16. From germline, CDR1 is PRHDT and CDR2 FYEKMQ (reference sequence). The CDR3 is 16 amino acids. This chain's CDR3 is CASSHGTTVWDGEQFF. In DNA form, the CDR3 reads TGTGCCAGCAGCCACGGGACTACCGTTTGGGACGGTGAGCAGTTCTTC.

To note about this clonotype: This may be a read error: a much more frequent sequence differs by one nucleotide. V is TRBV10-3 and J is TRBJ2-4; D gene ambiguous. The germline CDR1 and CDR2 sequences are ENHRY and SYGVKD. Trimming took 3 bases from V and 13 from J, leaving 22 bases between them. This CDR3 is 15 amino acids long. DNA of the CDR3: TGTGCCATCAGTGATCCCGGCAGCCCTACTAATGAGCAGTACTTC. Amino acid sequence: CAISDPGSPTNEQYF.

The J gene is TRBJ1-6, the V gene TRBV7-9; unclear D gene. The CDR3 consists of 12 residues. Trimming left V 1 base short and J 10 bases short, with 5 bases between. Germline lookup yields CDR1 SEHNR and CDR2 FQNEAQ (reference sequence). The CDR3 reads CASSLGSSPLHF. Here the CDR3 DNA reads TGTGCCAGCAGCTTAGGGTCCTCACCCCTCCACTTT. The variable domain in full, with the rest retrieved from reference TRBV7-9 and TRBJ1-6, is DTGVSQNPRHKITKRGQNVTFRCDPISEHNRLYWYRQTLGQGPEFLTYFQNEAQLEKSRLLSDRFSAERPKGSFSTLEIQRTEQGDSAMYLCASSLGSSPLHFGNGTRLTVT.

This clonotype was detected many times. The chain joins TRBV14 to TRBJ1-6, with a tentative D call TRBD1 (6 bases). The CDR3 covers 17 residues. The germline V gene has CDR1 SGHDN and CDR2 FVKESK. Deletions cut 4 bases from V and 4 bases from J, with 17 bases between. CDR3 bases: TGTGCCAGCAGCCGAGGGGGGCTTGGACAGTATAATTCACCCCTCCACTTT. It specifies CASSRGGLGQYNSPLHF.

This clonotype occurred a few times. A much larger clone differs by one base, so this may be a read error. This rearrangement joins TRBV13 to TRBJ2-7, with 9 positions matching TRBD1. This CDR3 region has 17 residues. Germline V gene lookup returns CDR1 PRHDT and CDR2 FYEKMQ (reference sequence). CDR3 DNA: TGTGCCAGCAGCGCCCGTGGGAACAGGGGGCTCGGCTACGAGCGGTACTTC. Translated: CASSARGNRGLGYERYF.

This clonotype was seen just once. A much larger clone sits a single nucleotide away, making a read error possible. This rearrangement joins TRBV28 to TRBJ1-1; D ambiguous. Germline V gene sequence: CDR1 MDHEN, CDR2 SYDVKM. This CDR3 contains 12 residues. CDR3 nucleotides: TGTGCCGGCAGTTCCCCCACCAGTAAAGCTTTCTTT. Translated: CAGSSPTSKAFF.

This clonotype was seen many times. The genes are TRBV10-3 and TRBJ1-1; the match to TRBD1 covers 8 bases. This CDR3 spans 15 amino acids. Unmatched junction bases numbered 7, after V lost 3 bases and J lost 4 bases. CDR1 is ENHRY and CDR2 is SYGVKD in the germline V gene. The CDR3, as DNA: TGTGCCATCAGTGATGCTACAGGGGGAAGCACTGAAGCTTTCTTT. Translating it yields CAISDATGGSTEAFF.

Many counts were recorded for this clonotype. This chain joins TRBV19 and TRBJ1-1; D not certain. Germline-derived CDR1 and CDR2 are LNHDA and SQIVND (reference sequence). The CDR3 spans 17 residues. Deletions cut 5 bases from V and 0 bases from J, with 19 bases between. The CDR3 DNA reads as TGTGCCAGTAGTGCCCGTAGGTACCAAGACTTGAACACTGAAGCTTTCTTT. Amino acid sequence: CASSARRYQDLNTEAFF.

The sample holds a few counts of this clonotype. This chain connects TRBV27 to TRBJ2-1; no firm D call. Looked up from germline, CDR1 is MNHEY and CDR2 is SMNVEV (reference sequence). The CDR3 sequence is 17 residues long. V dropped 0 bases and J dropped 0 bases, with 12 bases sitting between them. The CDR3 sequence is CASSLSVGLPSYNEQFF. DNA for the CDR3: TGTGCCAGCAGTTTATCTGTCGGGTTGCCCTCCTACAATGAGCAGTTCTTC.

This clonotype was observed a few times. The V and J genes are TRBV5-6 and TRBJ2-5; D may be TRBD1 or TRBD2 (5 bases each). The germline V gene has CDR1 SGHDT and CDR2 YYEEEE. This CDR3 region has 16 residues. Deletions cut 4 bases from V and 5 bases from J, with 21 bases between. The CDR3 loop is CASSIVGLAAGETQYF. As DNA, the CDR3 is TGTGCCAGCAGCATAGTGGGGCTAGCCGCGGGCGAGACCCAGTACTTC.

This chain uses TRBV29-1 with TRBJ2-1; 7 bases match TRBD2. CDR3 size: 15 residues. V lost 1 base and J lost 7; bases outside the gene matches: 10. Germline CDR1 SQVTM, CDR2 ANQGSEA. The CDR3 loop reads CSVEGGLAEHNEQFF. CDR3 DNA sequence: TGCAGCGTTGAAGGCGGGCTAGCGGAGCATAATGAGCAGTTCTTC.

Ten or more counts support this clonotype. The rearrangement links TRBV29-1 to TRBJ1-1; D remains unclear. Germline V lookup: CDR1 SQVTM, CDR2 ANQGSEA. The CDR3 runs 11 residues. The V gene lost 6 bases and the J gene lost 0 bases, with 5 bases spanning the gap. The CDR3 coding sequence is TGCAGCGTATCGGTGAACACTGAAGCTTTCTTT. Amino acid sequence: CSVSVNTEAFF.

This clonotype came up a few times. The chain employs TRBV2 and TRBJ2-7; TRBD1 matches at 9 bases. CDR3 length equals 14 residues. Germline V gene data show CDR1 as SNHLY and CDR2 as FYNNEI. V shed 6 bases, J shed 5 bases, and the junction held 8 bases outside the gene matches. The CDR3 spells CASRPGQGIDEQYF. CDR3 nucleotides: TGTGCCAGCAGACCCGGACAGGGGATTGACGAGCAGTACTTC.

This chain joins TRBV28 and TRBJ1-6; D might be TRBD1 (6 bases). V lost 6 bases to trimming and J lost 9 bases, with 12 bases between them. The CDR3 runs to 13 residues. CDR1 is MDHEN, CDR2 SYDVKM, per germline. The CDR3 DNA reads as TGTGCCAGCAGCTTAGGGGGTTCTTCACCCCTCCACTTT. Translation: CASSLGGSSPLHF.

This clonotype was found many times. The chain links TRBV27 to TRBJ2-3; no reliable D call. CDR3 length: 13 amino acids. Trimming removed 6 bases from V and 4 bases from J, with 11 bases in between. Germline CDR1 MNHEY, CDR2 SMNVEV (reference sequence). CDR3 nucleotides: TGTGCCAGCAGCATCCTCACGGCAGATACGCAGTATTTT. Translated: CASSILTADTQYF.

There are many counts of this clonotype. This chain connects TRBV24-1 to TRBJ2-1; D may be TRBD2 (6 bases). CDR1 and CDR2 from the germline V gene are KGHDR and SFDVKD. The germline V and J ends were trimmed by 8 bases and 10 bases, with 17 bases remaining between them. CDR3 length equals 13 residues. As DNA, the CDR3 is TGTGCCACCACCGCCCATGGGGAGGAAGAGCAGTTCTTC. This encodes CATTAHGEEEQFF.

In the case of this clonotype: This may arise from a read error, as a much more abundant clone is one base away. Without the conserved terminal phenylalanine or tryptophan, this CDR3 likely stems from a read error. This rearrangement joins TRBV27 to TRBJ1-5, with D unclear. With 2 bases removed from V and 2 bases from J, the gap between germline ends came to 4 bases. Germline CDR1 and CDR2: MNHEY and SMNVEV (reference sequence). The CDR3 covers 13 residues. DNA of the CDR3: TGTGCCAGCAGTTTAGGCCGCAATCAGCCCCAGCATTCT. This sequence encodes CASSLGRNQPQHS.

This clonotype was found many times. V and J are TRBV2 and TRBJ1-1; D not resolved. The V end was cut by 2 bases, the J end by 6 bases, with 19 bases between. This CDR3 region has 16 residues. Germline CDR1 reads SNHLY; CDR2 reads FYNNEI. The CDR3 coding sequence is TGTGCCAGCAGTGAACCCCTCAGCGAAATCCTCCCTGAAGCTTTCTTT. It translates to CASSEPLSEILPEAFF.

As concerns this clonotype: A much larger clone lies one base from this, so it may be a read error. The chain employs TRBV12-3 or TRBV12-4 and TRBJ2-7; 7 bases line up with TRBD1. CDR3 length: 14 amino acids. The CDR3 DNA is TGTGCCAGCAGTAAACTCGGGACAGCCTACGAGCAGTGCTTC. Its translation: CASSKLGTAYEQCF.

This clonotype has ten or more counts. The CDR3 region has the DNA TGTGCCAGCAGTGAAGCGCTATACTACGAGCAGTACTTC. Residues: CASSEALYYEQYF. The V and J genes are TRBV6-1 and TRBJ2-7; D is ambiguous. CDR1 is MNHNS, CDR2 SASEGT, per germline. Trimming removed 0 bases from V and 3 bases from J, with 6 bases in between. The CDR3 covers 13 residues.

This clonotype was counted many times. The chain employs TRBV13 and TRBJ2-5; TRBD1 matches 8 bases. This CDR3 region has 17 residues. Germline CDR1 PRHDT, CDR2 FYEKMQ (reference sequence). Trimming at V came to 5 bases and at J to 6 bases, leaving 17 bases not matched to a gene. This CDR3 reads CASSRLDDRGIEKTQYF. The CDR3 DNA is TGTGCCAGCAGCCGACTTGACGACAGGGGTATCGAAAAGACCCAGTACTTC.

CDR3 amino acids: CASSPFLLLAGGGEQFF. The CDR3 DNA reads TGTGCCAGCAGCCCCTTCCTCTTACTAGCGGGAGGCGGGGAGCAGTTCTTC. The gene calls are TRBV4-2 and TRBJ2-1; 12 positions agree with TRBD2. The CDR3 consists of 17 residues. CDR1 is LGHNA, CDR2 YNFKEQ, per germline. The J segment lost 10 bases and the V segment lost 4 bases, leaving 14 bases of the junction unmatched.

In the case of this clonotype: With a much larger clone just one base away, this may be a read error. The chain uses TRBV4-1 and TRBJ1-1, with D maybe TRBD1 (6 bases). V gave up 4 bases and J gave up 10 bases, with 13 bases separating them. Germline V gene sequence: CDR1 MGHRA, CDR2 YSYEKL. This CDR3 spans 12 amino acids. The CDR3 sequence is CASSLTQGTAFF. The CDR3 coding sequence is TGCGCCAGCAGCCTCACGCAGGGGACAGCTTTCTTT.

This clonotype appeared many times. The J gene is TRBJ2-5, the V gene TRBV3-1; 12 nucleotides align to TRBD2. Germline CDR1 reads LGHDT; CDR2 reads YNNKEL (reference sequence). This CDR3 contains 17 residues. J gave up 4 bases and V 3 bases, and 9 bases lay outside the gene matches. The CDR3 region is CASSQTSGSTGRETQYF. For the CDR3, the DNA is TGTGCCAGCAGCCAGACTAGCGGGAGCACCGGAAGAGAGACCCAGTACTTC.

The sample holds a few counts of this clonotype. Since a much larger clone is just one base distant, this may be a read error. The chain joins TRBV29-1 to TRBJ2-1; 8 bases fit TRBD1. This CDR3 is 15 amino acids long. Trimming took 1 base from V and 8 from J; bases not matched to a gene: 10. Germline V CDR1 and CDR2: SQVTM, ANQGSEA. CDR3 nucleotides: TGCAGCGTTGAAGGCTCAGACAGGGGAGGCGATGAGCAGTTCTTC. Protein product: CSVEGSDRGGDEQFF.

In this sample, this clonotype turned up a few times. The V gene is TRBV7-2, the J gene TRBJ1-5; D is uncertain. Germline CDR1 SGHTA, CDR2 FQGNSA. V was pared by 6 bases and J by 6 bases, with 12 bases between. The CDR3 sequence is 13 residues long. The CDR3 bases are TGTGCCAGCAGTCCAGAGGAGGGTCAGCCCCAGCATTTT. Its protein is CASSPEEGQPQHF. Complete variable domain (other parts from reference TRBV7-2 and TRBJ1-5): GAGVSQSPSNKVTEKGKDVELRCDPISGHTALYWYRQSLGQGLEFLIYFQGNSAPDKSGLPSDRFSAERTGGSVSTLTIQRTQQEDSAVYLCASSPEEGQPQHFGDGTRLSIL.

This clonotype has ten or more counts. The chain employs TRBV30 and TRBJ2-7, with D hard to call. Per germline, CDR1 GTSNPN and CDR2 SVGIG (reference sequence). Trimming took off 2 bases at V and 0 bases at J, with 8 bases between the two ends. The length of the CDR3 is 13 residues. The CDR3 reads CAWSPSSSYEQYF. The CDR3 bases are TGTGCCTGGAGTCCTAGTAGCTCCTACGAGCAGTACTTC.